This passage covers 21 T cell receptor beta chains from one sample sequenced in a study of shared clonotypes between healthy human individuals. Clones were sequenced by immunoSEQ multiplex PCR, and TCRdb holds only the in-frame ones, with some missing. The table lists around 2.3 million clones, about 94% of them singletons. Input material: naive CD4+ T cells sorted from blood. Subset indicated: CD45RA+ positively selected. Every receptor here comes from a man aged 18 to 29 in good health.

This clone was found once. The chain uses TRBV7-9 and TRBJ2-2; 16 bases are a match to TRBD2. V was clipped by 3 bases and J by 5 bases; unmatched bases: 3. CDR1 is SEHNR, CDR2 FQNEAQ, per germline (reference sequence). This CDR3 has 17 residues. Written as DNA, the CDR3 is TGTGCCAGCAGCTTGGGACTAGCGGGAGGGGGTACCGGGGAGCTGTTTTTT. This gives the protein CASSLGLAGGGTGELFF.

As concerns this clone: Other DNA sequences in the sample encode the same CDR3. V usage is TRBV7-9 and J usage is TRBJ2-7, with D uncertain. The CDR3 totals 13 residues. V lost 0 bases and J lost 3, with 6 bases in between. CDR1 is SEHNR and CDR2 is FQNEAQ in the germline V gene (reference sequence). CDR3 bases: TGTGCCAGCAGCTTAGCGGGCGACTACGAGCAGTACTTC. Its translation: CASSLAGDYEQYF.

The chain links TRBV6-1 to TRBJ2-6, with no clear D. The CDR3 has 15 amino acids. Trimming left V 3 bases short and J 0 bases short, with 6 bases between. In germline, CDR1 is MNHNS, CDR2 SASEGT. CDR3 in amino acids: CASSDRGSGANVLTF. In DNA, the CDR3 is TGTGCCAGCAGTGACAGAGGCTCTGGGGCCAACGTCCTGACTTTC.

A single count supports this clone. As DNA, the CDR3 is TGTGCCAGCAGCTACAGGGCTACTGGGGCCAACGTCCTGACTTTC. It translates to CASSYRATGANVLTF. The chain uses TRBV5-4 and TRBJ2-6, with D possibly being TRBD1 (6 bases). The CDR3 has 15 amino acids. Germline lookup yields CDR1 SGHNT and CDR2 YYREEE (reference sequence). V was cut by 3 bases and J by 2 bases, with 9 bases left in between.

This clone was picked up one time. The J gene is TRBJ1-2, the V gene TRBV5-1, with TRBD1 matching 12 bases. The CDR3 has 15 amino acids. Per germline, CDR1 SGHRS and CDR2 YFSETQ. J was trimmed by 7 bases and V by 2 bases; bases with no gene match: 6. The CDR3 DNA sequence: TGCGCCAGCAGCTTCGAGGGACAGGGGGCGAGTGGCTACACCTTC. Residues: CASSFEGQGASGYTF.

This clone was seen just once. The chain joins TRBV28 to TRBJ2-3; 9 bases are shared with TRBD2. V lost 5 bases, J lost 0 bases, and 6 bases stayed unmatched. The CDR3 consists of 16 residues. Germline V gives CDR1 MDHEN, CDR2 SYDVKM. CDR3 residues: CASSSGGLPSTDTQYF. The CDR3, as DNA: TGTGCCAGCAGTAGCGGGGGGCTCCCTAGCACAGATACGCAGTATTTT.

The rearrangement links TRBV5-4 to TRBJ1-1, with D unclear. CDR1 is SGHNT and CDR2 is YYREEE in the germline V gene (reference sequence). The CDR3 has 13 residues. V was shortened by 5 bases and J by 0 bases, with 8 bases between the two germline ends. CDR3 DNA sequence: TGTGCCAGCAGGGCTACAATGAACACTGAAGCTTTCTTT. This gives the protein CASRATMNTEAFF.

The V and J genes are TRBV19 and TRBJ2-7, with D maybe TRBD1 (6 bases). V lost 6 bases, J lost 3 bases, and 12 bases lay in between. The germline gives CDR1 LNHDA, CDR2 SQIVND (reference sequence). CDR3 length equals 13 residues. The CDR3 reads CASSIRDNYEQYF. The CDR3, as DNA: TGTGCCAGTAGCATAAGGGACAACTACGAGCAGTACTTC.

The chain combines TRBV7-9 with TRBJ1-4, with D perhaps TRBD1 (6 bases). The CDR3 totals 14 residues. Trimming pared 4 bases from V and 4 bases from J, leaving 10 bases between. Germline-derived CDR1 and CDR2 are SEHNR and FQNEAQ (reference sequence). This chain's CDR3 is CASSSDSYNEKLFF. Here the CDR3 DNA reads TGTGCCAGCAGCTCGGACAGTTATAATGAAAAACTGTTTTTT.

The V and J genes are TRBV18 and TRBJ2-7, with D unresolved. Germline V gives CDR1 KGHSH, CDR2 LQKENI. The V and J ends lost 10 bases and 4 bases respectively, with 17 bases between them. The CDR3 extends over 13 amino acids. The CDR3 bases are TGTGCCACCACGAACGGGTTGGGGTACGAGCAGTACTTC. Protein product: CATTNGLGYEQYF.

The rearrangement uses TRBV11-3 and TRBJ2-7, with D possibly TRBD1 on 5 matching bases. CDR1 and CDR2 from the germline V gene are SGHNT and YENEEA. Trimming stripped 6 bases from V and 0 bases from J, with 12 bases between. This CDR3 contains 14 residues. The CDR3 DNA is TGTGCCAGCAGTCAGGGATCTAGCTCCTACGAGCAGTACTTC. Its protein is CASSQGSSSYEQYF.

The chain couples TRBV27 to TRBJ2-1; D could derive from TRBD1 or TRBD2 (5 bases each). CDR3 length: 16 residues. V was clipped by 8 bases and J by 0 bases, with 17 bases between them. Per the germline V gene, CDR1 is MNHEY and CDR2 is SMNVEV (reference sequence). The CDR3 protein is CASGPRGTSSYNEQFF. The DNA for the CDR3 is TGTGCCAGCGGGCCCAGAGGGACCAGCTCCTACAATGAGCAGTTCTTC.

The rearrangement uses TRBV6-6 and TRBJ1-5; D not certain. The CDR3 consists of 14 residues. Germline CDR1 MNHNY, CDR2 SVGAGI (reference sequence). The V end lost 4 bases, the J end lost 0 bases, and 7 bases lay between the germline ends. This CDR3 reads CASSLGDSNQPQHF. In DNA, the CDR3 is TGTGCCAGCAGTTTGGGCGATAGCAATCAGCCCCAGCATTTT.

The chain links TRBV5-1 to TRBJ2-5; D not certain. Germline loops: CDR1 SGHRS, CDR2 YFSETQ. The CDR3 contains 14 residues. Trimming took 0 bases from V and 5 from J, leaving 11 bases between them. This CDR3 is CASSLGQLGETQYF. The CDR3 DNA sequence: TGCGCCAGCAGCTTGGGACAACTGGGGGAGACCCAGTACTTC.

This chain joins TRBV6-1 and TRBJ1-5; D gene ambiguous. From germline, CDR1 is MNHNS and CDR2 SASEGT. V was clipped by 7 bases and J by 8 bases, with 18 bases between them. The CDR3 has 14 amino acids. The CDR3 DNA follows: TGTGCCAGCAACCCCGGGCCACCCCCGGAGCCCCAGCATTTT. As protein: CASNPGPPPEPQHF.

As for this clone: The same CDR3 also results from other DNA sequences found in this sample. The chain employs TRBV5-1 and TRBJ1-2, with D tentatively TRBD1 (6 bases). Germline V lookup: CDR1 SGHRS, CDR2 YFSETQ. Trimming took off 0 bases at V and 3 bases at J, with 9 bases between the two ends. The CDR3 totals 14 residues. The CDR3 here is CASSLEGGHYGYTF. The CDR3 coding sequence is TGCGCCAGCAGCTTGGAGGGGGGCCACTATGGCTACACCTTC.

This clone has a single count. The chain uses TRBV6-1 and TRBJ2-2; D unclear. V was trimmed by 2 bases and J by 3 bases, leaving 4 bases between them. The CDR3 is 13 residues long. Germline CDR1 and CDR2: MNHNS and SASEGT. Here the CDR3 reads CASSEIDTGELFF. The DNA for the CDR3 is TGTGCCAGCAGTGAAATTGACACCGGGGAGCTGTTTTTT.

CDR3 nucleotides: TGCGCCAGCAGTACCGGACAGGGGTTAACCGGGGAGCTGTTTTTT. Translating it yields CASSTGQGLTGELFF. This chain joins TRBV4-1 and TRBJ2-2, with 9 bases matching TRBD1. J gave up 5 bases and V 6 bases, and 7 bases lay outside the gene matches. Germline CDR1 reads MGHRA; CDR2 reads YSYEKL. There are 15 residues in the CDR3.

This chain links TRBV5-4 with TRBJ2-5, with 9 positions matching TRBD2. The V gene end was trimmed by 2 bases and the J gene end by 4 bases; junction bases not matched to a gene: 12. The CDR3 has 17 residues. CDR1 is SGHNT, CDR2 YYREEE, per germline (reference sequence). As DNA, the CDR3 is TGTGCCAGCAGCTTAATCGGCGGGGGGGCCGTCTTAGAGACCCAGTACTTC. It translates to CASSLIGGGAVLETQYF.

The rearrangement joins TRBV30 to TRBJ2-5, with TRBD1 as a possible D gene (6 bases). CDR3 size: 16 residues. The germline V gene encodes CDR1 GTSNPN and CDR2 SVGIG (reference sequence). V lost 0 bases and J lost 4, with 18 bases in between. CDR3 sequence reads: CAWSVKFGGHLETQYF. The DNA of the CDR3 is TGTGCCTGGAGTGTAAAATTTGGGGGCCATTTAGAGACCCAGTACTTC.

The chain joins TRBV7-9 to TRBJ2-3; no reliable D call. With 6 bases removed from V and 0 bases from J, the gap between germline ends came to 1 base. Germline values: CDR1 SEHNR, CDR2 FQNEAQ (reference sequence). The CDR3 is 11 residues long. The DNA of the CDR3 is TGTGCCAGCAGGAGCACAGATACGCAGTATTTT. As protein: CASRSTDTQYF. Filled out from reference TRBV7-9 and TRBJ2-3, the complete variable domain reads DTGVSQNPRHKITKRGQNVTFRCDPISEHNRLYWYRQTLGQGPEFLTYFQNEAQLEKSRLLSDRFSAERPKGSFSTLEIQRTEQGDSAMYLCASRSTDTQYFGPGTRLTVL.